This entry lists 24 T cell receptor beta chains sequenced from one sample in a study of blood T cell repertoires in COVID-19. Method: immunoSEQ multiplex PCR; TCRdb's copy keeps in-frame clones and lacks some. The table shows about 27,000 clones, with over 80% occurring only once. Sequencing used peripheral blood. Source of these receptors: a woman of 80 years or more with acute or convalescent COVID-19.

The rearrangement uses TRBV7-3 and TRBJ2-3, with TRBD2 identical over 11 bases. The CDR3 contains 15 residues. Germline V gives CDR1 SGHTA, CDR2 FQGTGA. The V gene end was trimmed by 6 bases and the J gene end by 8 bases; junction bases not matched to a gene: 10. CDR3 amino acids: CASSLAGGRSVTQYF. In nucleotides, the CDR3 is TGTGCCAGCAGTCTAGCGGGAGGCAGAAGTGTTACGCAGTATTTT.

In its sample, this clone was seen a few times. V usage is TRBV3-1 (or the pseudogene TRBV3-2) and J usage is TRBJ1-4; 7 positions agree with TRBD1. V was pared by 6 bases and J by 6 bases, with 7 bases of the junction left unmatched. The CDR3 consists of 14 residues. Germline loops: CDR1 LGHDT, CDR2 YNNKEL (reference sequence). Here the CDR3 reads CASRNRGRDEKLFF. The CDR3 DNA follows: TGTGCCAGCAGGAACAGGGGAAGAGATGAAAAACTGTTTTTT.

This clone was seen a single time. This sequence joins TRBV19 and TRBJ2-5; TRBD1 agrees at 9 bases. CDR1 and CDR2 from the germline V gene are LNHDA and SQIVND (reference sequence). The CDR3 extends over 13 amino acids. The V gene end was trimmed by 5 bases and the J gene end by 7 bases; junction bases not matched to a gene: 5. CDR3 amino acids: CASSSGQGATQYF. Written as DNA, the CDR3 is TGTGCCAGTAGTTCGGGACAGGGAGCGACCCAGTACTTC.

The rearrangement joins TRBV6-2 or TRBV6-3 to TRBJ1-1, with D uncertain. V was shortened by 5 bases and J by 7 bases, with 11 bases between the two germline ends. This CDR3 is 12 amino acids long. CDR1 MNHEY and CDR2 SVGEGT come from the germline V gene. Here the CDR3 DNA reads TGTGCCAGCAGTCCGACGCGGGGTGAAGCTTTCTTT. It yields the protein CASSPTRGEAFF.

This clone was seen just once. This rearrangement joins TRBV5-1 to TRBJ2-3; 12 bases are a match to TRBD2. Per the germline V gene, CDR1 is SGHRS and CDR2 is YFSETQ. J lost 5 bases, V lost 5 bases, and 3 bases had no gene match. The CDR3 has 14 residues. The CDR3 sequence is CASSRTSGVDTQYF. The CDR3 DNA is TGCGCCAGCAGTCGGACTAGCGGGGTAGATACGCAGTATTTT.

The chain links TRBV7-2 to TRBJ2-7; 13 positions agree with TRBD2. Unmatched junction bases numbered 4, after V lost 1 base and J lost 7 bases. The CDR3 is 15 residues long. Germline assignment: CDR1 SGHTA and CDR2 FQGNSA. CDR3 bases: TGTGCCAGCAGCTTAGGTGGGACTAGCGGGGAAGAGCAGTACTTC. Residues: CASSLGGTSGEEQYF.

The gene calls are TRBV12-3 or TRBV12-4 and TRBJ2-1; D not certain. CDR3 length: 13 residues. Trimming took 5 bases from V and 3 from J, leaving 8 bases between them. In DNA, the CDR3 is TGTGCCAGCAGTCCCGACAACTACAATGAGCAGTTCTTC. Translation gives CASSPDNYNEQFF.

The chain couples TRBV29-1 to TRBJ1-1, with 9 bases identical to TRBD1. J was trimmed by 6 bases and V by 7 bases; bases with no gene match: 9. The germline V gene has CDR1 SQVTM and CDR2 ANQGSEA. This CDR3 is 13 amino acids long. The DNA of the CDR3 is TGCAGCGGGGGCCGGACAGGGGTCCCTGAAGCTTTCTTT. Its translation: CSGGRTGVPEAFF.

This clone came up many times. Since a much larger clone is just one base distant, this may be a read error. Other DNA sequences in the sample encode the same CDR3. The rearrangement joins TRBV18 to TRBJ1-5; 8 bases fit TRBD1. V lost 3 bases to trimming and J lost 2 bases; unmatched junction nucleotides: 3. Germline-derived CDR1 and CDR2 are KGHSH and LQKENI. The CDR3 length is 15 residues. Here the CDR3 reads CASSPDRGGNQPQHF. The DNA of the CDR3 is TGTGCCAGCTCACCCGACAGGGGTGGCAATCAGCCCCAGCATTTT.

This chain joins TRBV6-5 and TRBJ1-1; weak D call: TRBD1 (5 bases). This CDR3 is built from 15 residues. V lost 8 bases and J 2 bases, leaving 18 bases between the germline ends. Germline V gene data show CDR1 as MNHEY and CDR2 as SVGAGI. CDR3 in amino acids: CASRQGPLGNTEAFF. CDR3 nucleotides: TGTGCCAGCCGGCAGGGCCCTTTAGGAAACACTGAAGCTTTCTTT.

The CDR3 nucleotides read TGTGCCAGCAGTGCCAGGGTTGAAGCTTTCTTT. It codes for CASSARVEAFF. J is TRBJ1-1 and V is TRBV2; perhaps TRBD1 as D (5 bases). Per the germline V gene, CDR1 is SNHLY and CDR2 is FYNNEI. The CDR3 contains 11 residues. With 4 bases removed from V and 7 bases from J, the gap between germline ends came to 7 bases.

The rearrangement uses TRBV6-6 and TRBJ1-4, with 9 bases fitting TRBD1. Looked up from germline, CDR1 is MNHNY and CDR2 is SVGAGI (reference sequence). Trimming removed 6 bases from V and 5 bases from J; junction bases left unmatched: 10. The length of the CDR3 is 16 residues. This chain's CDR3 is CASRQQGAGENEKLFF. The DNA for the CDR3 is TGTGCCAGCAGACAACAGGGGGCAGGGGAGAATGAAAAACTGTTTTTT.

The chain has TRBV19 and TRBJ2-7, with TRBD2 identical over 11 bases. The V segment lost 3 bases and the J segment 3 bases; nucleotides outside the gene matches: 1. This CDR3 comprises 14 residues. Germline V gene sequence: CDR1 LNHDA, CDR2 SQIVND (reference sequence). CDR3 nucleotides: TGTGCCAGTAGTATTACTAGCGGGAGCTACGAGCAGTACTTC. Translating gives CASSITSGSYEQYF.

The gene calls are TRBV14 and TRBJ2-5; 10 bases agree with TRBD2. V was clipped by 2 bases and J by 8 bases; unmatched bases: 5. Per the germline V gene, CDR1 is SGHDN and CDR2 is FVKESK. CDR3 size: 14 residues. The CDR3 DNA reads as TGTGCCAGCAGCCAACTAGCGGGGGCGAGCACCCAGTACTTC. It is translated as CASSQLAGASTQYF.

This chain connects TRBV11-2 to TRBJ2-4; 10 nucleotides agree with TRBD1. The J segment lost 9 bases and the V segment lost 1 base, leaving 12 bases of the junction unmatched. The CDR3 is made up of 17 amino acids. Germline V gene lookup returns CDR1 SGHAT and CDR2 FQNNGV. CDR3 sequence reads: CASSLGGTGAGFGIQYF. CDR3 sequence (DNA): TGTGCCAGCAGCTTAGGAGGGACAGGGGCAGGATTCGGCATTCAGTACTTC.

The rearrangement uses TRBV11-2 and TRBJ2-1; 7 bases line up with TRBD1. V shed 4 bases and J 9 bases; nucleotides not matched to a gene: 12. In germline, CDR1 is SGHAT, CDR2 FQNNGV. The CDR3 covers 15 residues. The CDR3 sequence: CASSWAPRGQGEQFF. The DNA for the CDR3 is TGTGCCAGCAGCTGGGCCCCAAGGGGGCAGGGTGAGCAGTTCTTC.

The rearrangement joins TRBV9 to TRBJ1-4, with D tentatively TRBD1 (5 bases). The V gene lost 1 base and the J gene lost 8 bases, with 12 bases spanning the gap. The V gene's germline CDR1 is SGDLS and CDR2 YYNGEE. The CDR3 sequence is 14 residues long. CDR3 loop: CASSVHLQGEKLFF. CDR3 coding DNA: TGTGCCAGCAGCGTACACTTGCAGGGAGAAAAACTGTTTTTT.

This clone showed up just once. The CDR3 bases are TGTGCCAGCAGCTTATATCTGAACACTGAAGCTTTCTTT. It codes for CASSLYLNTEAFF. The chain employs TRBV11-2 and TRBJ1-1; no reliable D call. From germline, CDR1 is SGHAT and CDR2 FQNNGV. The V end was cut by 2 bases, the J end by 0 bases, with 4 bases between. The CDR3 has 13 residues.

In this sample, this clone turned up once. The V and J genes are TRBV6-2 or TRBV6-3 and TRBJ2-7, with TRBD2 as a possible D gene (6 bases). Germline V gene data show CDR1 as MNHEY and CDR2 as SVGEGT. V dropped 5 bases and J dropped 0 bases, with 14 bases sitting between them. CDR3 size: 15 residues. The CDR3, as DNA: TGTGCCAGCAGTAGGACGTTCGGGAGCTCCTACGAGCAGTACTTC. Translated: CASSRTFGSSYEQYF.

V is TRBV7-2 and J is TRBJ2-1, with 8 bases fitting TRBD2. This CDR3 is built from 15 residues. Unmatched junction bases numbered 6, after V lost 2 bases and J lost 6 bases. Germline-derived CDR1 and CDR2 are SGHTA and FQGNSA. The CDR3 coding sequence is TGTGCCAGCAGCTTAAAGCGGGAGTGGGGCAATGAGCAGTTCTTC. This encodes CASSLKREWGNEQFF.

The gene calls are TRBV18 and TRBJ2-7; D unresolved. The CDR3 sequence is 12 residues long. V lost 3 bases and J lost 4, with 7 bases in between. Germline V gene lookup returns CDR1 KGHSH and CDR2 LQKENI. DNA of the CDR3: TGTGCCAGCTCACCGGGCGAATACGAGCAGTACTTC. It yields the protein CASSPGEYEQYF.

The rearrangement joins TRBV7-6 to TRBJ2-5; 12 nucleotides match TRBD2. Germline V gives CDR1 SGHVS, CDR2 FNYEAQ. With 6 bases clipped from V and 4 bases from J, the junction kept 9 bases outside the gene matches. The CDR3 has 16 residues. The CDR3: CASSARLAGVGETQYF. In DNA form, the CDR3 reads TGTGCCAGCAGTGCACGACTAGCGGGAGTTGGAGAGACCCAGTACTTC.

J is TRBJ1-1 and V is TRBV6-5, with 8 positions matching TRBD1. After removal of 7 bases from V and 11 bases from J, the junction contained 12 bases not matched to a gene. The CDR3 loop spans 13 amino acids. Per the germline V gene, CDR1 is MNHEY and CDR2 is SVGAGI. CDR3 coding DNA: TGTGCCAGCAAACCCGGACAGGGACTCAGCGCTTTCTTT. It specifies CASKPGQGLSAFF.

This chain uses TRBV11-3 with TRBJ1-1; D is unclear. V lost 1 base and J 8 bases, leaving 8 bases between the germline ends. The CDR3 runs 12 residues. CDR1 is SGHNT and CDR2 is YENEEA in the germline V gene. DNA for the CDR3: TGTGCCAGCAGCTTAGTATTACGGGAAGCTTTCTTT. As protein: CASSLVLREAFF.